This T cell receptor (beta chain) was obtained from a study of blood T cell repertoires in COVID-19. This study enrolled people aged about 18 to 100 from about 24 US geographic areas. What the recovered Cohort 3 donors had was two negative PCRs, clearance, or symptom resolution. In the study's own analysis: Reference gene primer amplification in the assay estimated nucleated cell counts. The repertoire was sequenced with immunoSEQ multiplex PCR; TCRdb's copy has only in-frame clones and lacks some. From that table come the V and J calls and clone size; the DNA was used to work out D and trimming. The repertoire holds 250,000 to 300,000 clones, approximately 91% seen once, with around 0.9% in the top ten. The CDR3 extends over 19 amino acids. The V segment lost 2 bases and the J segment 0 bases; nucleotides outside the gene matches: 12. Germline V gene data show CDR1 as SGHNT and CDR2 as YENEEA.

The sequence was obtained from a woman in her 30s who had recovered from COVID-19. What was sequenced was PBMCs or T cells enriched from blood (not recorded which). The chain uses TRBV11-3 and TRBJ1-3; 8 bases match TRBD1. CDR3 nucleotide sequence: TGTGCCAGCAGCTTACAGGGGGCGCGCGGGGTGGGCTCTGGAAACACCATATATTTT. It translates to CASSLQGARGVGSGNTIYF.